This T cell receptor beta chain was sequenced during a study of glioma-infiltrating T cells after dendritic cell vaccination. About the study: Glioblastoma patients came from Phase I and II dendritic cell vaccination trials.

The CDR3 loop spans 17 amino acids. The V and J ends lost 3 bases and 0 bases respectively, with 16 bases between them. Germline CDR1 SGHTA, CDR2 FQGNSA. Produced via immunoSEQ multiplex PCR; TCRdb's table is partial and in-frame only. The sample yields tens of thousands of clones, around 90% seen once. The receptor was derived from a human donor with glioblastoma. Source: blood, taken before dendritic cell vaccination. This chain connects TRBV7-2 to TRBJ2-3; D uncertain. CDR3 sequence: CASSFTTTRMSTDTQYF. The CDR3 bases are TGTGCCAGCAGCTTCACTACAACGCGGATGAGCACAGATACGCAGTATTTT.